This is a list of T cell receptor beta chains from one sample in a study of spatial heterogeneity in lung cancer. TCRdb called the 5' RACE reads again in MiXCR, with one record for every CDR3 protein. The sample contains more than 60,000 distinct CDR3 sequences, about 8% of which appear only once. The source was PBMCs, collected at surgery. These receptors originate from a male donor with early-stage non-small cell lung cancer. CDR3s include the opening cysteine and the closing phenylalanine or tryptophan. D genes are given only for firm matches. The listing skips clone size in some rows; elsewhere it reads once, few, many or a size class.

V gene	CDR3 length	D gene	clone size	J gene	CDR3 DNA	CDR3 protein
TRBV6-1	12	-	many	TRBJ1-5	TGTGCCAGCAGTGACACCAATCAGCCCCAGCATTTT	CASSDTNQPQHF
TRBV3-1	14	-	few	TRBJ2-1	TGTGCCAGCAGACGACATACCTCCTACAATGAGCAGTTCTTC	CASRRHTSYNEQFF
TRBV5-1	15	-	many	TRBJ1-1	TGCGCCAGCAGCTTGAGTAGCCAGATGAACACTGAAGCTTTCTTT	CASSLSSQMNTEAFF
TRBV7-8	12	-	many	TRBJ2-7	TGTGCCAGCAGCATGACAGGGAGGGAGCAGTACTTC	CASSMTGREQYF
TRBV27	14	TRBD2	-	TRBJ2-7	TGTGTCAGCAGAGTAGCGGGGTACTCCTACGAGCAGTACTTC	CVSRVAGYSYEQYF
TRBV12-3/TRBV12-4	15	-	-	TRBJ1-1	TGTGCCAGCAGGACCCTTGACAGGATGAACACTGAAGCTTTCTTT	CASRTLDRMNTEAFF
TRBV6-2/TRBV6-3	17	-	few	TRBJ2-1	TGTGCCAGCAGTTACCCCCTAGGGGGAGTAGGTCGGAATGAGCAGTTCTTC	CASSYPLGGVGRNEQFF
TRBV19	14	-	few	TRBJ1-6	TGTGCCAGTAGTAACCAGGACAGCAATTCACCCCTCCACTTT	CASSNQDSNSPLHF
TRBV14	16	TRBD2	-	TRBJ2-1	TGTGCCAGCAGCCCCCTTGGTAGCGGGGGGTACAATGAGCAGTTCTTC	CASSPLGSGGYNEQFF
TRBV27	12	-	-	TRBJ1-1	TGTGCCAGTAGAAACAGGGTGGACGAAGCTTTCTTT	CASRNRVDEAFF